Following are 18 T cell receptor beta chains from one sample sequenced in a study of CD8 T cells in Susac syndrome. The authors reverse transcribed roughly 0.5 to 1 ug RNA with random hexamers. Via MiXCR, TCRdb re-called the immunoSEQ multiplex PCR reads, giving one row per CDR3 protein. Here the sample spans around 77,000 distinct CDR3 sequences, 95% to 96% being singletons. Sequencing was done on a sample of CD4+ T cells from PBMCs. These receptors were taken from a human donor with multiple sclerosis.

The gene calls are TRBV11-2 and TRBJ2-7; 7 bases are shared with TRBD1. The CDR3 has 13 amino acids. V lost 1 base and J lost 8; bases outside the gene matches: 5. CDR1 SGHAT and CDR2 FQNNGV come from the germline V gene. CDR3 in amino acids: CASSLGTGSKQYF. DNA of the CDR3: TGTGCCAGCAGCTTAGGGACAGGATCCAAGCAGTACTTC. Variable domain in full (rest from reference TRBV11-2 and TRBJ2-7): EAGVAQSPRYKIIEKRQSVAFWCNPISGHATLYWYQQILGQGPKLLIQFQNNGVVDDSQLPKDRFSAERLKGVDSTLKIQPAKLEDSAVYLCASSLGTGSKQYFGPGTRLTVT.

J is TRBJ2-3 and V is TRBV9; unclear D gene. Deletions cut 1 base from V and 0 bases from J, with 9 bases between. From germline, CDR1 is SGDLS and CDR2 YYNGEE. The CDR3 loop spans 15 amino acids. The chain's CDR3 is CASSVLGTSTDTQYF. The CDR3 region has the DNA TGTGCCAGCAGCGTATTGGGTACTAGCACAGATACGCAGTATTTT.

V gene TRBV29-1 combines with J gene TRBJ2-1, with D possibly matching TRBD2 (5 bases). Germline V gene data show CDR1 as SQVTM and CDR2 as ANQGSEA. The CDR3 has 9 amino acids. V dropped 7 bases and J dropped 8 bases, with 6 bases sitting between them. The CDR3 region has the DNA TGCAGCGCCGGGGATGAGCAGTTCTTC. Its protein product is CSAGDEQFF.

The chain couples TRBV9 to TRBJ2-1, with D tentatively TRBD1 (5 bases). The CDR3 totals 13 residues. V was shortened by 0 bases and J by 10 bases, with 11 bases between the two germline ends. Germline values: CDR1 SGDLS, CDR2 YYNGEE. The CDR3 DNA is TGTGCCAGCAGCGTAGGGGTGTGGACAGAGCAGTTCTTC. Amino acids: CASSVGVWTEQFF.

The V gene is TRBV4-1, the J gene TRBJ2-5, with D maybe TRBD2 (6 bases). The CDR3 totals 15 residues. The germline gives CDR1 MGHRA, CDR2 YSYEKL. V dropped 4 bases and J dropped 5 bases, with 17 bases sitting between them. As DNA, the CDR3 is TGCGCCAGCAGCCCGGGAGAGAAGGGTCTGGAGACCCAGTACTTC. Amino acids: CASSPGEKGLETQYF.

In its sample, this clonotype was seen a few times. V usage is TRBV7-6 and J usage is TRBJ2-1, with 7 bases lining up with TRBD1. J lost 9 bases, V lost 1 base, and 6 bases had no gene match. The germline gives CDR1 SGHVS, CDR2 FNYEAQ. The CDR3 runs to 14 residues. The CDR3 DNA sequence: TGTGCCAGCAGCTTAGGCACAGGGGCCGCTGAGCAGTTCTTC. Residues: CASSLGTGAAEQFF.

The rearrangement uses TRBV11-2 and TRBJ2-3, with 10 bases aligning to TRBD2. With V trimmed by 5 bases and J by 5 bases, 7 bases remained unmatched. The CDR3 has 15 residues. CDR1 is SGHAT, CDR2 FQNNGV, per germline. CDR3 DNA sequence: TGTGCCAGCAGCATCCAGCGGGGGGGCGTAGATACGCAGTATTTT. It yields the protein CASSIQRGGVDTQYF.

V gene TRBV28 combines with J gene TRBJ1-2; D is unresolved. Germline CDR1 MDHEN, CDR2 SYDVKM. The CDR3 loop spans 9 amino acids. V was shortened by 10 bases and J by 8 bases, with 8 bases between the two germline ends. The DNA of the CDR3 is TGTGCCATTTCAACCGGCTACACCTTC. This codes for CAISTGYTF.

The chain couples TRBV3-1 to TRBJ2-1, with a weak D call TRBD2 (5 bases). Trimming pared 0 bases from V and 9 bases from J, leaving 15 bases between. The germline CDR1 and CDR2 sequences are LGHDT and YNNKEL (reference sequence). This CDR3 has 15 residues. The CDR3 protein is CASSQEGILAGEQFF. The CDR3, as DNA: TGTGCCAGCAGCCAAGAAGGGATCCTAGCAGGTGAGCAGTTCTTC.

The chain joins TRBV13 to TRBJ1-2; D gene ambiguous. Germline-derived CDR1 and CDR2 are PRHDT and FYEKMQ (reference sequence). The CDR3 is 14 amino acids. V was shortened by 4 bases and J by 2 bases, with 11 bases between the two germline ends. The CDR3 loop is CASSSPGGNYGYTF. In DNA form, the CDR3 reads TGTGCCAGCAGCTCTCCGGGAGGAAACTATGGCTACACCTTC. The entire variable domain, with the rest obtained from reference TRBV13 and TRBJ1-2, is as follows: AAGVIQSPRHLIKEKRETATLKCYPIPRHDTVYWYQQGPGQDPQFLISFYEKMQSDKGSIPDRFSAQQFSDYHSELNMSSLELGDSALYFCASSSPGGNYGYTFGSGTRLTVV.

The chain combines TRBV7-2 with TRBJ1-2; 10 bases fit TRBD1. The CDR3 length is 15 residues. Per the germline V gene, CDR1 is SGHTA and CDR2 is FQGNSA. With 5 bases clipped from V and 8 bases from J, the junction kept 11 bases outside the gene matches. CDR3 nucleotide sequence: TGTGCCAGCAGCCCCCAGGGACAGGGGCCCGGGGGCTACACCTTC. Translated, it gives CASSPQGQGPGGYTF.

The V gene is TRBV4-1, the J gene TRBJ1-5; 11 bases align to TRBD1. V lost 1 base to trimming and J lost 4 bases; unmatched junction nucleotides: 6. This CDR3 has 17 amino acids. The germline gives CDR1 MGHRA, CDR2 YSYEKL. This CDR3 reads CASSQAPGTGGNQPQHF. In nucleotides, the CDR3 is TGCGCCAGCAGCCAAGCCCCCGGGACAGGGGGTAATCAGCCCCAGCATTTT.

This chain uses TRBV2 with TRBJ1-4, with D uncertain. With 6 bases removed from V and 8 bases from J, the gap between germline ends came to 10 bases. The CDR3 spans 12 residues. From germline, CDR1 is SNHLY and CDR2 FYNNEI. CDR3 region: CASRWGAEKLFF. For the CDR3, the DNA is TGTGCCAGCAGGTGGGGTGCGGAAAAACTGTTTTTT.

This clonotype was seen a single time. This chain connects TRBV30 to TRBJ1-2; perhaps TRBD1 as D (5 bases). Germline V gives CDR1 GTSNPN, CDR2 SVGIG (reference sequence). The ends were cut back, 8 bases at V and 6 bases at J, with 22 bases in the middle. There are 14 residues in the CDR3. The CDR3: CAGARDRAWDGYTF. The CDR3 nucleotides are TGTGCCGGCGCCCGGGACCGGGCCTGGGATGGCTACACCTTC.

The chain links TRBV3-1 to TRBJ1-1; D not resolved. This CDR3 is 12 amino acids long. The V end lost 4 bases, the J end lost 4 bases, and 7 bases lay between the germline ends. In germline, CDR1 is LGHDT, CDR2 YNNKEL (reference sequence). CDR3 coding DNA: TGTGCCAGCAGCCTACGTTTCACTGAAGCTTTCTTT. It codes for CASSLRFTEAFF.

The chain links TRBV20-1 to TRBJ2-1; 8 positions agree with TRBD2. The junction had 8 bases not matched to a gene; V was cut back by 4 bases and J by 12 bases. The CDR3 has 12 residues. Per germline, CDR1 DFQATT and CDR2 SNEGSKA (reference sequence). The CDR3: CSATGGAPGQFF. In DNA, the CDR3 is TGCAGTGCTACGGGGGGGGCACCGGGGCAGTTCTTC.

V is TRBV5-6 and J is TRBJ2-1; TRBD2 aligns across 8 bases. This CDR3 comprises 15 residues. V shed 1 base and J 8 bases; nucleotides not matched to a gene: 8. CDR1 is SGHDT, CDR2 YYEEEE, per germline. CDR3 DNA: TGTGCCAGCAGCTTGCTGCGCGGGGGGAGAGATGAGCAGTTCTTC. It codes for CASSLLRGGRDEQFF.

The chain links TRBV10-3 to TRBJ2-5; 10 positions match TRBD1. CDR1 and CDR2 from the germline V gene are ENHRY and SYGVKD. The CDR3 is made up of 17 amino acids. The trim removed 0 bases at V and 4 bases at J, leaving 8 bases unmatched. The CDR3 DNA reads as TGTGCCATCAGTGAGTCGAAATCCGGGACAGGGGTAGAGACCCAGTACTTC. Its translation is CAISESKSGTGVETQYF.